Listed here is a single TCR beta chain. Its target is not known. The sample originates from a study of cytomegalovirus exposure and HLA in healthy donors. The study's findings and limits: The study listed approximately 170 cytomegalovirus-associated TCR beta chains.

Use of 60 Vbeta and 13 Jbeta primers characterized the PCR. Assay: immunoSEQ multiplex PCR; the TCRdb copy retains only in-frame clones and omits some. The profile shows about 200,000 clones, less than 90% of them singletons. Looked up from germline, CDR1 is SGHDT and CDR2 is YYEEEE. Trimming shortened V by 4 bases and J by 13 bases, and 21 bases separated the two germline ends. The CDR3 has 13 amino acids. The source material was PBMCs. This TCR came from a woman aged 25 to 39 in good health and CMV-seronegative. The V call is TRBV5-6, the J call TRBJ2-7; D may be TRBD1 (5 bases). The CDR3 bases are TGTGCCAGCAGCCTGATAGGGGTTCGGTTAACTTACTTC. Amino acid sequence: CASSLIGVRLTYF.